Described below is a single TCR beta chain sequence and its context. Antigen: not known. Semi-nested PCR with Nested Universal Primer A followed constant-region reverse priming of full-length variable regions. Using its own MiXCR run on the 5' RACE reads, TCRdb lists one record per CDR3 protein. The sample has 62,000 or so distinct CDR3 sequences; nearly 30% are singletons. The germline V gene has CDR1 MNHEY and CDR2 SVGEGT. V dropped 0 bases and J dropped 9; count of bases not matched to a gene: 4. The CDR3 extends over 16 amino acids. General observations from the study: Tumor-infiltrating Treg TCR alpha and beta sequences overlapped most with tumor naive CD4+ T cells, then blood naive. Tumor memory CD4+ T cell TCR gene usage was found to cluster with blood and lymph node memory CD4+ cells and with lymph node naive CD4+ cells.

This TCR derives from a female donor with breast cancer. The sequenced sample consisted of tumor-infiltrating naive CD4+ T cells sorted from the breast tumor. The subset is: naive CD4+ T cells, CD4+CD45RA+CD25-. This chain uses TRBV6-2 or TRBV6-3 with TRBJ2-1; 14 bases are a match to TRBD2. CDR3 sequence reads: CASSYSGLAGGGEQFF. In nucleotides, the CDR3 is TGTGCCAGCAGTTACTCTGGACTAGCGGGAGGAGGTGAGCAGTTCTTC.